Listed here are 26 T cell receptor beta chains from one sample, sequenced in a study of shared clonotypes between healthy human individuals. Produced via immunoSEQ multiplex PCR; TCRdb's table is partial and in-frame only. The data hold about 2.3 million clones, with roughly 93% observed a single time. Sequencing was done on a sample of naive CD4+ T cells from PBMCs. Indicated subset: CD45RA+ positively selected. The receptors were gathered from a man between 18 and 29 years old in good health. Some clones in this sample may be carry-over from other donors' samples.

This clone appeared once. The chain uses TRBV4-3 and TRBJ1-4; TRBD1 is a possible D gene (6 bases). Looked up from germline, CDR1 is LGHNA and CDR2 is YSLEER. Trimming took 0 bases from V and 13 from J, leaving 15 bases between them. The CDR3 is made up of 14 amino acids. The CDR3 is CASSQDVTGRGLFF. The CDR3 DNA follows: TGCGCCAGCAGCCAAGATGTGACAGGCCGAGGACTGTTTTTT.

CDR3 amino acids: CASSDRLPGANVLTF. DNA of the CDR3: TGTGCCAGCAGCGACAGGCTCCCTGGGGCCAACGTCCTGACTTTC. The chain couples TRBV2 to TRBJ2-6, with D possibly matching TRBD1 (6 bases). CDR1 SNHLY and CDR2 FYNNEI come from the germline V gene. This CDR3 has 15 amino acids. The V and J ends lost 6 bases and 2 bases respectively, with 11 bases between them.

As regards this clone: Other DNA sequences of this sample code for an identical CDR3. The V call is TRBV10-3, the J call TRBJ2-2; 9 nucleotides line up with TRBD1. The CDR3 is 15 residues long. V shed 4 bases and J 5 bases; nucleotides not matched to a gene: 5. The V gene's germline CDR1 is ENHRY and CDR2 SYGVKD. CDR3 amino acids: CAISAGTGRTGELFF. DNA for the CDR3: TGTGCCATCAGTGCCGGGACAGGGAGGACCGGGGAGCTGTTTTTT.

The chain recombines TRBV28 with TRBJ1-1; TRBD1 matches 7 bases. This CDR3 is built from 15 residues. Germline V gives CDR1 MDHEN, CDR2 SYDVKM. J lost 1 base, V lost 5 bases, and 7 bases had no gene match. CDR3 nucleotide sequence: TGTGCCAGCAGTGTTAGGGGGCGCGGGAACACTGAAGCTTTCTTT. Encoded protein: CASSVRGRGNTEAFF.

The rearrangement links TRBV5-8 to TRBJ1-2; 7 nucleotides agree with TRBD1. In germline, CDR1 is SGHTS, CDR2 YDEGEE. V lost 1 base to trimming and J lost 3 bases; unmatched junction nucleotides: 3. The CDR3 consists of 14 residues. CDR3 sequence (DNA): TGTGCCAGCAGCTTGACTACAGGGGACTATGGCTACACCTTC. Its translation is CASSLTTGDYGYTF. The full variable domain, with the rest looked up from reference TRBV5-8 and TRBJ1-2, is EAGVTQSPTHLIKTRGQQATLRCSPISGHTSVYWYQQALGLGLQFLLWYDEGEERNRGNFPPRFSGRQFPNYSSELNVNALELEDSALYLCASSLTTGDYGYTFGSGTRLTVV.

This chain connects TRBV10-2 to TRBJ2-5, with 9 nucleotides matching TRBD2. V shed 6 bases, J shed 5 bases, and the junction held 10 bases outside the gene matches. Germline CDR1 and CDR2: WSHSY and SAAADI. This CDR3 is built from 15 residues. The DNA of the CDR3 is TGCGCCAGCAGACCCACTAGCGGGTGGGAGGAGACCCAGTACTTC. Amino acids: CASRPTSGWEETQYF.

V is TRBV28 and J is TRBJ2-3; unclear D gene. This CDR3 spans 13 amino acids. The germline V and J ends were trimmed by 3 bases and 1 base, with 5 bases remaining between them. Germline V gives CDR1 MDHEN, CDR2 SYDVKM. CDR3 coding DNA: TGTGCCAGCAGTTTTCAGGGCACAGATACGCAGTATTTT. Translating gives CASSFQGTDTQYF.

This clone has only one observation. Other DNA sequences in this specimen translate into the identical CDR3. V gene TRBV5-1 combines with J gene TRBJ1-2, with 12 bases that match TRBD1. Germline loops: CDR1 SGHRS, CDR2 YFSETQ. V lost 4 bases to trimming and J lost 7 bases; unmatched junction nucleotides: 5. The length of the CDR3 is 14 residues. The chain's CDR3 is CASSPGQGASGYTF. The CDR3 nucleotides read TGCGCCAGCAGCCCGGGACAGGGGGCTTCTGGCTACACCTTC.

Note on this clone: The same CDR3 arises from other DNA sequences in this sample as well. This chain connects TRBV11-2 to TRBJ2-3; TRBD1 is a possible D gene (6 bases). Trimming stripped 1 base from V and 0 bases from J, with 14 bases between. CDR1 and CDR2 from the germline V gene are SGHAT and FQNNGV. This CDR3 spans 17 amino acids. The CDR3 DNA is TGTGCCAGCAGCTTAGGAGTGGCAGGGGCCAGCACAGATACGCAGTATTTT. Translated, it gives CASSLGVAGASTDTQYF.

The rearrangement joins TRBV5-4 to TRBJ1-2, with 8 bases matching TRBD1. CDR3 length equals 13 residues. Germline lookup yields CDR1 SGHNT and CDR2 YYREEE (reference sequence). The ends lost 6 bases at V and 7 bases at J; junction bases unmatched: 8. The CDR3 region has the DNA TGTGCCAGCAAGTTACCAGGGGGCGCTGGCTACACCTTC. Amino acids: CASKLPGGAGYTF.

V gene TRBV28 combines with J gene TRBJ1-5; no firm D call. From germline, CDR1 is MDHEN and CDR2 SYDVKM. V lost 0 bases to trimming and J lost 3 bases, with 27 bases between them. The CDR3 runs to 21 residues. The CDR3 protein is CASSLWGRPRRFTPHNQPQHF. CDR3 bases: TGTGCCAGCAGTTTATGGGGCCGGCCCCGGCGTTTCACACCACACAATCAGCCCCAGCATTTT.

The chain is built from TRBV11-3 and TRBJ2-5; 8 bases agree with TRBD2. The CDR3 contains 13 residues. Looked up from germline, CDR1 is SGHNT and CDR2 is YENEEA. The V gene end was trimmed by 5 bases and the J gene end by 8 bases; junction bases not matched to a gene: 7. CDR3 bases: TGTGCCAGCAGCGAGGGACTAGGGGGAACCCAGTACTTC. It yields the protein CASSEGLGGTQYF.

The genes are TRBV7-9 and TRBJ1-5; 9 positions match TRBD1. V lost 4 bases, J lost 7 bases, and 5 bases stayed unmatched. Per the germline V gene, CDR1 is SEHNR and CDR2 is FQNEAQ (reference sequence). The CDR3 is 14 residues long. CDR3: CASSSQGARQPQHF. Here the CDR3 DNA reads TGTGCCAGCAGCTCACAGGGGGCGCGGCAGCCCCAGCATTTT.

J is TRBJ2-1 and V is TRBV30; D might be TRBD1 or TRBD2, each matching 5 bases. Trimming left V 8 bases short and J 1 base short, with 9 bases between. The CDR3 consists of 12 residues. Germline CDR1 is GTSNPN and CDR2 is SVGIG (reference sequence). CDR3 sequence (DNA): TGTGCCGGGACCGCGTCCTACAATGAGCAGTTCTTC. Residues: CAGTASYNEQFF.

The chain uses TRBV4-3 and TRBJ2-2; TRBD2 agrees at 8 bases. Per germline, CDR1 LGHNA and CDR2 YSLEER. CDR3 length: 16 residues. V lost 3 bases to trimming and J lost 6 bases; unmatched junction nucleotides: 9. As DNA, the CDR3 is TGCGCCAGCAGCCAGTTAACGGGAGGGCCATCCGGGGAGCTGTTTTTT. Translated, it gives CASSQLTGGPSGELFF.

The gene calls are TRBV7-3 and TRBJ2-3; TRBD2 might be the D (7 bases). CDR1 and CDR2 from the germline V gene are SGHTA and FQGTGA. V dropped 5 bases and J dropped 2 bases, with 14 bases sitting between them. The CDR3 is made up of 15 amino acids. CDR3 DNA: TGTGCCAGCAGCACCCGCGGGGGCTTCACAGATACGCAGTATTTT. Protein sequence: CASSTRGGFTDTQYF.

The chain recombines TRBV5-6 with TRBJ2-3; 8 nucleotides line up with TRBD2. Germline assignment: CDR1 SGHDT and CDR2 YYEEEE. There are 14 residues in the CDR3. Unmatched junction bases numbered 3, after V lost 5 bases and J lost 1 base. The CDR3, as DNA: TGTGCCAGCAGTTATAGCGGGGGCACAGATACGCAGTATTTT. Translating gives CASSYSGGTDTQYF.

The sample holds one count of this clone. The chain has TRBV7-8 and TRBJ1-1; no definite D call. V lost 1 base, J lost 2 bases, and 8 bases lay in between. CDR3 length: 14 amino acids. CDR1 and CDR2 from the germline V gene are SGHVS and FQNEAQ. CDR3 DNA sequence: TGTGCCAGCAGCTTAGTATTTTCTAACACTGAAGCTTTCTTT. Protein sequence: CASSLVFSNTEAFF.

Concerning this clone itself: Other DNA sequences from this sample encode an identical CDR3 as well. The CDR3 DNA reads as TGTGCCAGCAGCCGGGACAGAAGCTCCTACGAGCAGTACTTC. This sequence encodes CASSRDRSSYEQYF. This rearrangement joins TRBV2 to TRBJ2-7; 7 nucleotides line up with TRBD1. Germline CDR1 is SNHLY and CDR2 is FYNNEI. The ends lost 6 bases at V and 0 bases at J; junction bases unmatched: 5. This CDR3 comprises 14 residues.

The chain joins TRBV7-3 to TRBJ2-7, with TRBD1 as a possible D gene (5 bases). The CDR3 has 13 amino acids. The ends were cut back, 5 bases at V and 7 bases at J, with 15 bases in the middle. Germline V lookup: CDR1 SGHTA, CDR2 FQGTGA. The CDR3 bases are TGTGCCAGCAGCCCCAGGTGGGGCAGAGAGCAGTACTTC. Its translation is CASSPRWGREQYF.

The V gene is TRBV11-2, the J gene TRBJ2-3; weak D call: TRBD1 (5 bases). This CDR3 region has 14 residues. The ends were cut back, 4 bases at V and 3 bases at J, with 11 bases in the middle. The germline V gene has CDR1 SGHAT and CDR2 FQNNGV. CDR3 nucleotide sequence: TGTGCCAGCAGCTCCCGGACAACAACAGATACGCAGTATTTT. It specifies CASSSRTTTDTQYF. The full variable domain, with the rest looked up from reference TRBV11-2 and TRBJ2-3, is EAGVAQSPRYKIIEKRQSVAFWCNPISGHATLYWYQQILGQGPKLLIQFQNNGVVDDSQLPKDRFSAERLKGVDSTLKIQPAKLEDSAVYLCASSSRTTTDTQYFGPGTRLTVL.

This chain joins TRBV28 and TRBJ2-3; D is possibly TRBD1 (6 bases). From germline, CDR1 is MDHEN and CDR2 SYDVKM. The CDR3 extends over 14 amino acids. The ends were cut back, 4 bases at V and 6 bases at J, with 14 bases in the middle. CDR3 nucleotides: TGTGCCAGCAGTTATGACAGGCGTCAGGATACGCAGTATTTT. It is translated as CASSYDRRQDTQYF.

As regards this clone: Other DNA sequences in this sample translate to the same CDR3. The CDR3 loop reads CASSLANYGYTF. In DNA form, the CDR3 reads TGTGCCAGCAGCCTGGCTAACTATGGCTACACCTTC. The chain links TRBV7-9 to TRBJ1-2; D call uncertain. V dropped 5 bases and J dropped 0 bases, with 4 bases sitting between them. Germline CDR1 reads SEHNR; CDR2 reads FQNEAQ (reference sequence). There are 12 residues in the CDR3.

The gene calls are TRBV9 and TRBJ2-5; 11 bases match TRBD2. After removal of 0 bases from V and 3 bases from J, the junction contained 4 bases not matched to a gene. CDR3 size: 16 residues. Germline values: CDR1 SGDLS, CDR2 YYNGEE. The CDR3 loop reads CASSVASGRREETQYF. CDR3 DNA sequence: TGTGCCAGCAGCGTAGCTAGCGGGAGGCGGGAAGAGACCCAGTACTTC.

The chain carries TRBV6-6 and TRBJ2-5; 14 nucleotides agree with TRBD2. In germline, CDR1 is MNHNY, CDR2 SVGAGI (reference sequence). Trimming at V came to 5 bases and at J to 5 bases, leaving 4 bases not matched to a gene. The CDR3 extends over 15 amino acids. Written as DNA, the CDR3 is TGTGCCAGCAGTACGGGACTAGCGGGAGTCGAGACCCAGTACTTC. This codes for CASSTGLAGVETQYF.

Worth noting for this clone: Other DNA sequences of this sample code for an identical CDR3. The J gene is TRBJ1-4, the V gene TRBV6-5, with D possibly TRBD1 on 6 matching bases. The V gene's germline CDR1 is MNHEY and CDR2 SVGAGI. The V gene lost 3 bases and the J gene lost 3 bases, with 14 bases spanning the gap. CDR3 size: 16 residues. CDR3 in amino acids: CASSYSPGAPNEKLFF. CDR3 DNA sequence: TGTGCCAGCAGTTATTCCCCAGGGGCTCCTAATGAAAAACTGTTTTTT.